The sequence of this TCR beta chain was determined in a study of Ad26.COV2.S vaccination and SARS-CoV-2 variants. Across the whole study: The COV1001 Ad26.COV2.S trial arm included the donor.

V shed 3 bases and J 1 base; nucleotides not matched to a gene: 7. The germline V gene has CDR1 SGHTA and CDR2 FQGNSA. The CDR3 spans 18 residues. TCRdb keeps only in-frame clones here, not all; method: immunoSEQ multiplex PCR. The top ten hold about 7.4% of the sample, which has a few hundred thousand clones, roughly 80% seen once. Study-wide findings and caveats: Vaccine and placebo recipients had similar non-spike TCR breadth.

Treatment here: 15 to 20 received Ad26.COV2.S at low or high dose, single or two shots; 5 received placebo; per-sample allocation not given. At day 63 after the first vaccine or placebo injection, samples were drawn. A Boston adult aged 18-55 years was the donor. Notes on this clone: Its antigen is not identified.

Sequencing used peripheral blood, obtained in a trial of Ad26.COV2.S vaccine versus placebo. The rearrangement links TRBV7-2 to TRBJ2-6; TRBD1 matches 9 bases. This clonotype originated in a person between 18 and 59 years old who received the Ad26.COV2.S COVID-19 vaccine or a placebo. The CDR3 bases are TGTGCCAGCAGCTTTCGGACAGGGGCAGGTTCTGGGGCCAACGTCCTGACTTTC. Translated, it gives CASSFRTGAGSGANVLTF. The full variable domain, completed using reference TRBV7-2 and TRBJ2-6, is GAGVSQSPSNKVTEKGKDVELRCDPISGHTALYWYRQSLGQGLEFLIYFQGNSAPDKSGLPSDRFSAERTGGSVSTLTIQRTQQEDSAVYLCASSFRTGAGSGANVLTFGAGSRLTVL.